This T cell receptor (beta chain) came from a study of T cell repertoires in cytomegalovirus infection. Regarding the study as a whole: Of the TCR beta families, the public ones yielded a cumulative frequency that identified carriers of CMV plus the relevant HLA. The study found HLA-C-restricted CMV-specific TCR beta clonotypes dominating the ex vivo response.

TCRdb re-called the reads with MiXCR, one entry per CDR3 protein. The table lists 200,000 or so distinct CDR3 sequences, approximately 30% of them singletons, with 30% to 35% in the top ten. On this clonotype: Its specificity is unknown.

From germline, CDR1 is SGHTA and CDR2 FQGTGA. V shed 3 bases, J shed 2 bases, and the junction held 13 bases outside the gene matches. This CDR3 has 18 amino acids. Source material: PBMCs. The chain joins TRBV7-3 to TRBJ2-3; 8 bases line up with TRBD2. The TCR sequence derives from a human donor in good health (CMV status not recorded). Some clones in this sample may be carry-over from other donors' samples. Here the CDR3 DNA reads TGTGCCAGCAGCTTGCCCACAGCGGGGGCCGCATTCACAGATACGCAGTATTTT. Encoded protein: CASSLPTAGAAFTDTQYF. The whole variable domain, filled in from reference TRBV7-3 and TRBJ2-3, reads GAGVSQTPSNKVTEKGKYVELRCDPISGHTALYWYRQSLGQGPEFLIYFQGTGAADDSGLPNDRFFAVRPEGSVSTLKIQRTERGDSAVYLCASSLPTAGAAFTDTQYFGPGTRLTVL.